Described below is a single TCR beta chain sequence and its context. The target antigen is unknown. The repertoire was sequenced with immunoSEQ multiplex PCR; TCRdb's copy has only in-frame clones and lacks some. The sample includes 67,000 or so clones, about four fifths of them seen just once. Losses at the gene ends were 3 bases for V and 8 bases for J; bases not matched to a gene: 7. CDR1 is SGHRS and CDR2 is YFSETQ in the germline V gene. This CDR3 is 14 amino acids long. The data derive from a study of T cell responses to AZD1222 COVID-19 vaccine. Study details: Both about-4-week and about-12-week second-dose recipients were combined.

The study's findings and limits: CD4 TCRs linked to vaccination spanned spike, dominating at 160-218 and 743-854.

The V call is TRBV5-1, the J call TRBJ1-4, with TRBD1 identical over 7 bases. The source is an adult in good health. The sample in question was peripheral blood, obtained on day 0 of AZD1222 vaccination. The CDR3 reads CASSSDRVEEKLFF. The CDR3 coding sequence is TGCGCCAGCAGCTCCGACAGGGTGGAAGAAAAACTGTTTTTT.